These 12 T cell receptor beta chains share one sample of origin, sequenced in a study of shared T cell receptors in the human thymus (dated by TCRdb to the early 2020s). Preparation of the library involved the immunoSEQ multiplex PCR assay. In TCRdb, the immuneACCESS table is reduced to in-frame sequences with V and J assigned. These tables do not hold every clone; where another copy was compared, an unresolved V gene accounts for under half, and the others remain unexplained. The sample table contains some 760,000 clones; only one count was recorded for approximately 83% of them. The top ten hold 0.0095% to 0.011% of the sample. The same sample was also studied in work on human thymus T cells.

The source material was thymocytes. Receptors originate from a girl less than two years old with a congenital heart defect. Donor details come from another sample of the same person, matched by shared clones.

About this clone: Likely a read error: the CDR3 ends without its conserved phenylalanine or tryptophan. The limits of the CDR3 on the DNA are not certain, so only TCRdb's listed CDR3 is given. V usage is TRBV18 and J usage is TRBJ1-5. Counting both end residues, the CDR3 totals 11 amino acids. The germline V gene encodes CDR1 KGHSH and CDR2 LQKENI. CDR3 in amino acids: CASSPDLVVKS.

V gene TRBV9 combines with J gene TRBJ2-7; tentatively, D is TRBD2 (5 bases). Germline CDR1 reads SGDLS; CDR2 reads YYNGEE. This CDR3 is 17 amino acids long. The V end was cut by 4 bases, the J end by 2 bases, with 22 bases between. The CDR3 DNA reads TGTGCCAGCAGCCCCAACGCGGAGGCCGGACCCACCTACGAGCAGTACTTC. Translated, it gives CASSPNAEAGPTYEQYF.

V usage is TRBV6-5 and J usage is TRBJ1-6; TRBD1 might be the D (5 bases). The V end lost 5 bases, the J end lost 7 bases, and 15 bases lay between the germline ends. The CDR3 has 15 residues. CDR1 MNHEY and CDR2 SVGAGI come from the germline V gene. CDR3 DNA sequence: TGTGCCAGCAGTACCCAGGGACTGATAAATTCACCCCTCCACTTT. Encoded protein: CASSTQGLINSPLHF.

This clone occurred a few times. The CDR3 spells CASSLPGNQPQHF. For the CDR3, the DNA is TGTGCCAGCAGTTTACCAGGGAATCAGCCCCAGCATTTT. The V and J genes are TRBV28 and TRBJ1-5, with D perhaps TRBD1 (5 bases). The V end was cut by 2 bases, the J end by 4 bases, with 6 bases between. The germline V gene encodes CDR1 MDHEN and CDR2 SYDVKM. CDR3 size: 13 residues.

The chain combines TRBV4-3 with TRBJ1-2, with TRBD1 matching 7 bases. CDR1 LGHNA and CDR2 YSLEER come from the germline V gene. V lost 1 base, J lost 3 bases, and 11 bases stayed unmatched. This CDR3 region has 17 residues. CDR3 DNA: TGCGCCAGCAGCCAAGCAACCCCGGGACAGCCATACTATGGCTACACCTTC. It codes for CASSQATPGQPYYGYTF.

The rearrangement uses TRBV4-3 and TRBJ2-5; 7 bases map to TRBD1. Losses at the gene ends were 3 bases for V and 2 bases for J; bases not matched to a gene: 12. Germline V lookup: CDR1 LGHNA, CDR2 YSLEER. This CDR3 spans 17 amino acids. CDR3 DNA: TGCGCCAGCAGCCACCTACCCGACGAGACAGGGCAAGAGACCCAGTACTTC. Translated, it gives CASSHLPDETGQETQYF.

The chain has TRBV28 and TRBJ1-4; D is uncertain. V lost 4 bases and J lost 6, with 3 bases in between. This CDR3 has 11 residues. Germline V gene data show CDR1 as MDHEN and CDR2 as SYDVKM. DNA of the CDR3: TGTGCCAGCAGTTCTTATGAAAAACTGTTTTTT. Translated, it gives CASSSYEKLFF. Filled out from reference TRBV28 and TRBJ1-4, the complete variable domain reads DVKVTQSSRYLVKRTGEKVFLECVQDMDHENMFWYRQDPGLGLRLIYFSYDVKMKEKGDIPEGYSVSREKKERFSLILESASTNQTSMYLCASSSYEKLFFGSGTQLSVL.

The genes are TRBV6-6 and TRBJ1-6; D unresolved. CDR3 length: 14 residues. V dropped 5 bases and J dropped 8 bases, with 13 bases sitting between them. Germline values: CDR1 MNHNY, CDR2 SVGAGI (reference sequence). In DNA form, the CDR3 reads TGTGCCAGCAGTGGCTCATATATGGATTCACCCCTCCACTTT. This encodes CASSGSYMDSPLHF.

V is TRBV28 and J is TRBJ2-7, with 7 bases identical to TRBD1. In germline, CDR1 is MDHEN, CDR2 SYDVKM. The CDR3 length is 14 residues. With 6 bases clipped from V and 2 bases from J, the junction kept 7 bases outside the gene matches. This CDR3 is CASSGDSSTYEQYF. In DNA, the CDR3 is TGTGCCAGCAGCGGGGACAGCTCGACCTACGAGCAGTACTTC.

The V gene is TRBV4-3, the J gene TRBJ1-6, with D perhaps TRBD1 (6 bases). Between the trimmed V and J ends, which lost 4 bases and 6 bases, there was a span of 19 bases. The CDR3 runs to 17 residues. Germline values: CDR1 LGHNA, CDR2 YSLEER. For the CDR3, the DNA is TGCGCCAGCAGCCTCCGGCGAACCACAGGGACTAATTCACCCCTCCACTTT. Its translation: CASSLRRTTGTNSPLHF.

This clone appeared a few times. The genes are TRBV2 and TRBJ1-5, with D perhaps TRBD1 (5 bases). The length of the CDR3 is 19 residues. V gave up 6 bases and J gave up 0 bases, with 24 bases separating them. Germline assignment: CDR1 SNHLY and CDR2 FYNNEI. The CDR3 protein is CASRGGYTPRGYSNQPQHF. The CDR3 coding sequence is TGTGCCAGCAGGGGGGGATACACCCCAAGGGGTTATAGCAATCAGCCCCAGCATTTT.

The chain combines TRBV7-2 with TRBJ2-3; D is unclear. Trimming removed 1 base at V and 4 bases at J, with 12 bases between. The CDR3 is 15 residues long. Germline CDR1 is SGHTA and CDR2 is FQGNSA. The CDR3, as DNA: TGTGCCAGCAGCTTAGGCCCTCACCGGGCAGATACGCAGTATTTT. Translation gives CASSLGPHRADTQYF.